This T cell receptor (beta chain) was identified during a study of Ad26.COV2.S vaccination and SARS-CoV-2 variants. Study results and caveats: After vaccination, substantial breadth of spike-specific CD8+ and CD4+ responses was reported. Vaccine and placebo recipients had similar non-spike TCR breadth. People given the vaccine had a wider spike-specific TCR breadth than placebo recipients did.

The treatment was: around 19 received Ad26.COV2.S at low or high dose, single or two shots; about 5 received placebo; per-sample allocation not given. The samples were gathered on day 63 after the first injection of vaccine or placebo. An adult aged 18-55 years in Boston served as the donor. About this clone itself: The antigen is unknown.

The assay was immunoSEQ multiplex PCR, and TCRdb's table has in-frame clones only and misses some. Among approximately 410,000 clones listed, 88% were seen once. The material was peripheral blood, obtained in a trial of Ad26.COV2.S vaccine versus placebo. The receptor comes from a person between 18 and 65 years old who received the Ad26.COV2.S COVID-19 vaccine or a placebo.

This chain's CDR3 is CASSQQGSETQYF. The CDR3 DNA is TGTGCCAGCTCCCAGCAGGGGTCAGAGACCCAGTACTTC. The rearrangement uses TRBV18 and TRBJ2-5; D possibly corresponds to TRBD1 (6 bases). Deletions cut 6 bases from V and 4 bases from J, with 12 bases between. The CDR3 is 13 amino acids. Germline lookup yields CDR1 KGHSH and CDR2 LQKENI.